The clone carrying this T cell receptor beta chain appeared once. As yet, its antigen is unknown. The sample contains more than one DNA sequence encoding this CDR3. The data were obtained in a study of shared clonotypes between healthy human individuals. General study points: For naive CD4 cells, roughly 5% of clonotypes were shared across a few donors.

Healthy HIV-negative adults with no recent acute infections or vaccinations were recruited as donors. Those who donated, Caucasian adults without exception, all lived in Nashville, Tennessee. V lost 2 bases, J lost 3 bases, and 2 bases lay in between. Germline CDR1 reads MDHEN; CDR2 reads SYDVKM. This CDR3 has 12 amino acids. TCRdb keeps only in-frame clones here, not all; method: immunoSEQ multiplex PCR. The sample lists over a million clones, 75% to 85% occurring once. The V gene is TRBV28, the J gene TRBJ1-3; no reliable D call. This TCR was sampled from a man aged 18 to 35 in good health. Some clones in this sample may be carry-over from other donors' samples. Sequencing was carried out using memory CD4+ T cells from PBMCs. Subset defined: CD45RA-negative fraction. CDR3 loop: CASSLVGNTIYF. CDR3 coding DNA: TGTGCCAGCAGTTTAGTTGGAAACACCATATATTTT. Variable domain in full (rest from reference TRBV28 and TRBJ1-3): DVKVTQSSRYLVKRTGEKVFLECVQDMDHENMFWYRQDPGLGLRLIYFSYDVKMKEKGDIPEGYSVSREKKERFSLILESASTNQTSMYLCASSLVGNTIYFGEGSWLTVV.